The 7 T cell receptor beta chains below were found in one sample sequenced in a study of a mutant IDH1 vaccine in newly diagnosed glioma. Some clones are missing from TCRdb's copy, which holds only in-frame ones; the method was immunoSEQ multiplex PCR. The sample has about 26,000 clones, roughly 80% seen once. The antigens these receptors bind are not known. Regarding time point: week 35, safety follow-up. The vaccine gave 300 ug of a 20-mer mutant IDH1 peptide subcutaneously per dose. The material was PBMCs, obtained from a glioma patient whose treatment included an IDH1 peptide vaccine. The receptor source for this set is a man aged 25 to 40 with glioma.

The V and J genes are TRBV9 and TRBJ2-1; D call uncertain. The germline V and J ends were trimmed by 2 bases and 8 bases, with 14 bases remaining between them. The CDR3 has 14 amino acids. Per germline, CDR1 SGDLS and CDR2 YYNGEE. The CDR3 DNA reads TGTGCCAGCAGCGTGGGATTTGACTTCGATGAGCAGTTCTTC. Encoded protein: CASSVGFDFDEQFF.

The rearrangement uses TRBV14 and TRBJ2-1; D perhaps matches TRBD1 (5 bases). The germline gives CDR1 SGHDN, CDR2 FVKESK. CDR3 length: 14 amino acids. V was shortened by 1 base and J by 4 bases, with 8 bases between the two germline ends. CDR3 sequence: CASSQGGGYNEQFF. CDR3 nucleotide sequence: TGTGCCAGCAGCCAAGGGGGCGGTTACAATGAGCAGTTCTTC.

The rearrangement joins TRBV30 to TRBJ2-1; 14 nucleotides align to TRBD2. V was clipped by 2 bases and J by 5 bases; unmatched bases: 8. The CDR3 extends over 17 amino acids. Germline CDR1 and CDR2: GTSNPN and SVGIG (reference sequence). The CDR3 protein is CAWSLPGTSGRDNEQFF. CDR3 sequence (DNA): TGTGCCTGGAGTCTGCCCGGGACTAGCGGGAGAGACAATGAGCAGTTCTTC.

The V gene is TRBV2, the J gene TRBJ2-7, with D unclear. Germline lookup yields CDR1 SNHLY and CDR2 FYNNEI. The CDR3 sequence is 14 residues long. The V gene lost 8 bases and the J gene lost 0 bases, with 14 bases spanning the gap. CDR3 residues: CASGDASSSYEQYF. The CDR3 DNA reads TGTGCCAGCGGAGACGCCTCGAGCTCCTACGAGCAGTACTTC.

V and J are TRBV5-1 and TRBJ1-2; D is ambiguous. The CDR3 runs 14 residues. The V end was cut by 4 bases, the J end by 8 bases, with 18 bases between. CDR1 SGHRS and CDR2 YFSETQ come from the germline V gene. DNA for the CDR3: TGCGCCAGCAGCCTGGAATCGGTGATGCGGGGCTACACCTTC. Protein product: CASSLESVMRGYTF.

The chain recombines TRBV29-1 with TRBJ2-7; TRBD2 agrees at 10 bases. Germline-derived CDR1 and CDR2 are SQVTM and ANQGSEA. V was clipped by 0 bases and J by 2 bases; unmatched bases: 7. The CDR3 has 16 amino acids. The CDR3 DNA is TGCAGCGTTGAAGAGCTTACTAGCGGGGACCCCTACGAGCAGTACTTC. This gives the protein CSVEELTSGDPYEQYF.

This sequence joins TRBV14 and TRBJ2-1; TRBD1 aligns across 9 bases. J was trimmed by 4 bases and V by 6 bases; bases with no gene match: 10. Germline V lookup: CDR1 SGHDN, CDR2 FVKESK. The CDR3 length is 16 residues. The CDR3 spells CASRQTGTGRYNEQFF. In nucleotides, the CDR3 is TGTGCCAGCAGGCAAACCGGGACAGGGAGATACAATGAGCAGTTCTTC.